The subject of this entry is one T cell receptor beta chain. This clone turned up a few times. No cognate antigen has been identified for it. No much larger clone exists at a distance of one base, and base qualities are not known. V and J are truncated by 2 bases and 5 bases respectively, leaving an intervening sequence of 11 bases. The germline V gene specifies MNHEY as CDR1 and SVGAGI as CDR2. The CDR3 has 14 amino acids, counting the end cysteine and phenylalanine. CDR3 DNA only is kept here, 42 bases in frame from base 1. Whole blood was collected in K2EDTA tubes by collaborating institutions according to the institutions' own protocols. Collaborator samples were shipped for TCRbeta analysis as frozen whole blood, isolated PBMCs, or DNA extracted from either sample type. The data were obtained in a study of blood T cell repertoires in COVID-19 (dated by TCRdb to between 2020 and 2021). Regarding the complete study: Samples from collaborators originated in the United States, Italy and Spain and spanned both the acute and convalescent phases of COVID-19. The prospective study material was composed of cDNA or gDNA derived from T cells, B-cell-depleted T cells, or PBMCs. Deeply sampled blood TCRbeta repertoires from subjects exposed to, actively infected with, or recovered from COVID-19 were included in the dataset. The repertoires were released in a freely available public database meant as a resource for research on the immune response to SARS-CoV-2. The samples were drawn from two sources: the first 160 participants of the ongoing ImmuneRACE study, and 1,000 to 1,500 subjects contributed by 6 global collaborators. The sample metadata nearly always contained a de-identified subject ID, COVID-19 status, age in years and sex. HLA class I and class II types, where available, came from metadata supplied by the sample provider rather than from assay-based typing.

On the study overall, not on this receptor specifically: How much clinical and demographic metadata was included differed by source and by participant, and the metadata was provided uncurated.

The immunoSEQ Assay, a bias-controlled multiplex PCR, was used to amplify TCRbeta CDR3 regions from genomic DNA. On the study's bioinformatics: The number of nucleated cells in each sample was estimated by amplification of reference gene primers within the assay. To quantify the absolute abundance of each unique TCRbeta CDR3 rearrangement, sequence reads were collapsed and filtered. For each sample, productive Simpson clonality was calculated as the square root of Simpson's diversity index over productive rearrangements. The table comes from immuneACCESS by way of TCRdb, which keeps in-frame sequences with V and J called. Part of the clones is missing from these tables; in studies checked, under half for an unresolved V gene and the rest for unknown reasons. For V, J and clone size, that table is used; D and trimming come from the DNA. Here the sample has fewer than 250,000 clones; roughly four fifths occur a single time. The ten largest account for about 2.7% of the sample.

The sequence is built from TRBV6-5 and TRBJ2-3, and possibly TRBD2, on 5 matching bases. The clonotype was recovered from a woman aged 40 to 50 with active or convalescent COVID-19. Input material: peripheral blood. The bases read TGTGCCAGCAGTTACGGCCAAGGAGGAGATACGCAGTATTTT. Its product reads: CASSYGQGGDTQYF.